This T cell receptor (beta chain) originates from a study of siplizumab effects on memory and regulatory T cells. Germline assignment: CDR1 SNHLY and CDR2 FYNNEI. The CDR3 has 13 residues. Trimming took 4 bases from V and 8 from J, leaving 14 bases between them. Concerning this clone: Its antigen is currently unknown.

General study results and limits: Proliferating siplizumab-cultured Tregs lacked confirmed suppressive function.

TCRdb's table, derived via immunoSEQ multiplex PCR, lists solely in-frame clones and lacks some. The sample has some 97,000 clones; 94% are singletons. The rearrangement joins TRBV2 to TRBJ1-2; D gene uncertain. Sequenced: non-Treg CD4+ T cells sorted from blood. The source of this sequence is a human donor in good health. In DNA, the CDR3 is TGTGCCAGCAGTGTGGCCGTTAGAGGGGGCTACACCTTC. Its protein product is CASSVAVRGGYTF.